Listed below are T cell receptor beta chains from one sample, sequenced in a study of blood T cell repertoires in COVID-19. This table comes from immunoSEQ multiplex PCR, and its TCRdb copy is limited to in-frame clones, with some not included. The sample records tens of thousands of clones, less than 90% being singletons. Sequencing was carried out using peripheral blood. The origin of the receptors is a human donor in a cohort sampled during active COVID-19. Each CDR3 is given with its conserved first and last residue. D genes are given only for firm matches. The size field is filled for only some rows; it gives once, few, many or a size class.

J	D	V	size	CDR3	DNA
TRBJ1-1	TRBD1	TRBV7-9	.	CASSLGTGGGRTEAFF	TGTGCCAGCAGCCTCGGGACAGGGGGCGGCCGGACTGAAGCTTTCTTT
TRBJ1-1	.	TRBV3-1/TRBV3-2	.	CASSPGLGRNTEAFF	TGTGCCAGCAGTCCCGGTTTAGGGAGGAACACTGAAGCTTTCTTT
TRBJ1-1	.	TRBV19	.	CASSNRRASEAFF	TGTGCCAGTAGTAACCGCAGGGCTAGTGAAGCTTTCTTT
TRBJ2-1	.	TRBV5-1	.	CASSLQGNEQFF	TGCGCCAGCAGCTTGCAGGGAAATGAGCAGTTCTTC
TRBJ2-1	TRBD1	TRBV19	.	CASSIRGTGDNEQFF	TGTGCCAGTAGTATTCGTGGGACAGGGGACAATGAGCAGTTCTTC
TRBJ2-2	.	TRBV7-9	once	CASSWRMNTGELFF	TGTGCCAGCAGCTGGCGGATGAACACCGGGGAGCTGTTTTTT
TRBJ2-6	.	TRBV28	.	CASTIGQLSGANVLTF	TGTGCCAGCACCATAGGACAGCTCTCTGGGGCCAACGTCCTGACTTTC
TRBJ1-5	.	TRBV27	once	CASSPFVSNQPQHF	TGTGCCAGCAGTCCCTTTGTGAGTAATCAGCCCCAGCATTTT
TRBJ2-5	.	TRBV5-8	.	CASSFLAGQETQYF	TGTGCCAGCAGCTTCTTGGCCGGGCAAGAGACCCAGTACTTC
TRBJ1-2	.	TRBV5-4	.	CASSFLGLEGYTF	TGTGCCAGCAGCTTTTTAGGACTGGAGGGCTACACCTTC
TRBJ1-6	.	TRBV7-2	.	CASSFSENSPLHF	TGTGCCAGCAGCTTCTCCGAGAATTCACCCCTCCACTTT
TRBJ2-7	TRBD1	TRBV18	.	CASSPRRGTDIYEQYF	TGTGCCAGCTCACCACGTCGAGGGACAGATATTTACGAGCAGTACTTC
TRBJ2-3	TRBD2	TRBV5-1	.	CASSRLEREDTQYF	TGCGCCAGCAGCCGTTTGGAGCGGGAAGATACGCAGTATTTT
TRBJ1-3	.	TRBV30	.	CAWNPQGRANTIYF	TGTGCCTGGAATCCCCAGGGGAGGGCGAACACCATATATTTT
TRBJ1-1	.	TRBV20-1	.	CSARRVSEAFF	TGCAGTGCTAGACGGGTCTCTGAAGCTTTCTTT
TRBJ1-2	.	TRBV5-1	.	CASSPGQGSTNYGYTF	TGCGCCAGCAGCCCCGGGCAGGGCTCTACTAACTATGGCTACACCTTC
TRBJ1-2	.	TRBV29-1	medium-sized	CSYRTAKPPYGYTF	TGCAGCTATCGGACAGCTAAACCGCCCTATGGCTACACCTTC
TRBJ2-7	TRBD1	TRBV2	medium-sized	CASSSGQDEQYF	TGTGCCAGCAGCTCCGGACAGGACGAGCAGTACTTC
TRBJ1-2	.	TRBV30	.	CAWSVYSYGYTF	TGTGCCTGGAGTGTATACAGCTATGGCTACACCTTC
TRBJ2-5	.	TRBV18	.	CASSIFESQGETQYF	TGTGCCAGCTCCATCTTCGAATCCCAGGGGGAGACCCAGTACTTC
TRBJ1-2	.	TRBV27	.	CASRRGGGYGYTF	TGTGCCAGCAGGAGGGGGGGCGGCTATGGCTACACCTTC
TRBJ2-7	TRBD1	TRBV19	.	CASSRDRGSYEQYF	TGTGCCAGTAGTAGAGACAGGGGTTCCTACGAGCAGTACTTC
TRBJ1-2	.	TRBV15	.	CATSRDRAYTF	TGTGCCACCAGCAGAGACAGGGCCTACACCTTC
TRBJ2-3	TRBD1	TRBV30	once	CAWLVRDRVPDTQYF	TGTGCCTGGTTGGTCCGGGACAGGGTCCCAGATACGCAGTATTTT